The clone carrying this T cell receptor (beta chain) was seen ten or more times. Its antigen remains unidentified. Genomic DNA belonging to each subset was distributed in equal measure over several immunoSEQ plates. Sequenced by immunoSEQ multiplex PCR; TCRdb stores in-frame clones only, minus some. Among about a million clones, over 60% were seen once, and the ten largest hold around 1.5%. The donors, healthy adults who were HIV-negative, had experienced no recent acute infections or vaccinations. Division of CD4+ cells produced a CD45RA+ naive subset and a CD45RA-negative memory subset. The CDR3 is made up of 15 amino acids. CDR1 and CDR2 from the germline V gene are GTSNPN and SVGIG (reference sequence). Trimming left V 0 bases short and J 3 bases short, with 9 bases between. This sample is drawn from a study of shared clonotypes between healthy human individuals. Whole-study findings and limits: Naive CD4 clonotype sharing across a few donors was 5% to 6%.

The TCR sequence derives from a man between 18 and 29 years old in good health. The V call is TRBV30, the J call TRBJ2-6, with D perhaps matching TRBD2 (5 bases). The material sequenced was memory CD4+ T cells sorted from blood. Subset specified: CD45RA-negative fraction. The CDR3 here is CAWSVLGRGANVLTF. The CDR3 DNA sequence: TGTGCCTGGAGTGTACTAGGGCGTGGGGCCAACGTCCTGACTTTC.